A single sample is the source of the 5 T cell receptor beta chains below, sequenced in a study of glioma-infiltrating T cells after dendritic cell vaccination. Assay: immunoSEQ multiplex PCR; the TCRdb copy retains only in-frame clones and omits some. In the table there are about 73,000 clones, roughly 87% of which are singletons. The sequences come from blood, collected before dendritic cell vaccination. These receptors were collected from a human donor with glioblastoma.

This clone has only one observation. This chain uses TRBV5-1 with TRBJ2-1; 12 nucleotides align to TRBD2. Unmatched junction bases numbered 7, after V lost 6 bases and J lost 6 bases. Germline-derived CDR1 and CDR2 are SGHRS and YFSETQ. This CDR3 has 15 residues. CDR3 sequence (DNA): TGCGCCAGCACCCCACTAGCGGGAGGCTCCAATGAGCAGTTCTTC. Residues: CASTPLAGGSNEQFF.

The rearrangement joins TRBV5-1 to TRBJ2-5; D uncertain. The germline V gene encodes CDR1 SGHRS and CDR2 YFSETQ. Deletions cut 4 bases from V and 1 base from J, with 11 bases between. CDR3 length equals 14 residues. This chain's CDR3 is CASSPIPGQETQYF. The CDR3 nucleotides read TGCGCCAGCAGCCCGATCCCCGGCCAAGAGACCCAGTACTTC.

This chain joins TRBV18 and TRBJ2-3; no firm D call. Germline loops: CDR1 KGHSH, CDR2 LQKENI. V was pared by 0 bases and J by 1 base, with 2 bases between. CDR3 length: 13 residues. The chain's CDR3 is CASSPPGTDTQYF. The DNA of the CDR3 is TGTGCCAGCTCACCACCCGGCACAGATACGCAGTATTTT.

The chain is built from TRBV18 and TRBJ1-2, with a tentative D call TRBD1 (6 bases). The CDR3 covers 13 residues. Germline V gene sequence: CDR1 KGHSH, CDR2 LQKENI. The V end was cut by 0 bases, the J end by 8 bases, with 10 bases between. The CDR3 protein is CASSPPYGGGYTF. As DNA, the CDR3 is TGTGCCAGCTCACCACCGTATGGGGGCGGCTACACCTTC. Combining the CDR3 with reference TRBV18 and TRBJ1-2 gives the whole variable domain NAGVMQNPRHLVRRRGQEARLRCSPMKGHSHVYWYRQLPEEGLKFMVYLQKENIIDESGMPKERFSAEFPKEGPSILRIQQVVRGDSAAYFCASSPPYGGGYTFGSGTRLTVV.

This rearrangement joins TRBV30 to TRBJ2-1, with TRBD2 matching over 12 bases. Losses at the gene ends were 3 bases for V and 5 bases for J; bases not matched to a gene: 8. Germline loops: CDR1 GTSNPN, CDR2 SVGIG (reference sequence). The CDR3 is 16 amino acids. As DNA, the CDR3 is TGTGCCTGGAGCATTGGACTAGCGGGACAGCACAATGAGCAGTTCTTC. It yields the protein CAWSIGLAGQHNEQFF.